A single sample is the source of the 18 T cell receptor beta chains below, sequenced in a study of cytomegalovirus exposure and HLA in healthy donors. In the PCR, 60 Vbeta and 13 Jbeta primers were used. The assay was immunoSEQ multiplex PCR, and TCRdb's table has in-frame clones only and misses some. The sample spans 100,000 to 150,000 clones; the ten largest clones claim under 2%. The sequenced sample consisted of PBMCs. All receptors derive from a woman between 40 and 50 years old in good health and CMV-seropositive.

V is TRBV11-3 and J is TRBJ1-1, with TRBD1 matching 7 bases. Germline V lookup: CDR1 SGHNT, CDR2 YENEEA. The CDR3 totals 17 residues. The junction had 15 bases not matched to a gene; V was cut back by 6 bases and J by 2 bases. CDR3 sequence (DNA): TGTGCCAGCAGTTCGAGGGGGCGAGGTAACAATAACACTGAAGCTTTCTTT. Protein sequence: CASSSRGRGNNNTEAFF.

The rearrangement uses TRBV2 and TRBJ2-1, with D possibly matching TRBD1 (5 bases). Trimming removed 8 bases from V and 1 base from J, with 12 bases in between. The germline CDR1 and CDR2 sequences are SNHLY and FYNNEI. CDR3 length: 14 residues. The CDR3 sequence: CASSKRQSYNEQFF. The CDR3 nucleotides read TGTGCCAGCTCAAAGCGACAGTCCTACAATGAGCAGTTCTTC.

The rearrangement uses TRBV6-6 and TRBJ2-1; 10 bases match TRBD2. V shed 4 bases, J shed 7 bases, and the junction held 7 bases outside the gene matches. This CDR3 is built from 15 residues. Germline-derived CDR1 and CDR2 are MNHNY and SVGAGI (reference sequence). CDR3 sequence (DNA): TGTGCCAGCAGTTCTCCGGGACTAGCGTTGAATGAGCAGTTCTTC. It encodes CASSSPGLALNEQFF.

The chain is built from TRBV9 and TRBJ2-5; no definite D call. CDR1 is SGDLS, CDR2 YYNGEE, per germline. Deletions cut 0 bases from V and 5 bases from J, with 14 bases between. The CDR3 length is 15 residues. In nucleotides, the CDR3 is TGTGCCAGCAGCGTAGGACCCAGGCTGTCTGAGACCCAGTACTTC. It encodes CASSVGPRLSETQYF.

The rearrangement links TRBV9 to TRBJ2-7; D remains ambiguous. Trimming took 0 bases from V and 1 from J, leaving 8 bases between them. This CDR3 has 14 amino acids. Germline CDR1 reads SGDLS; CDR2 reads YYNGEE. CDR3 in amino acids: CASSVGPDSYEQYF. CDR3 DNA: TGTGCCAGCAGCGTAGGTCCAGATTCCTACGAGCAGTACTTC.

V is TRBV18 and J is TRBJ2-3; TRBD1 is a possible D gene (5 bases). The CDR3 loop spans 14 amino acids. Germline-derived CDR1 and CDR2 are KGHSH and LQKENI. The V end was cut by 4 bases, the J end by 1 base, with 9 bases between. CDR3 sequence: CASSLPTGTDTQYF. CDR3 sequence (DNA): TGTGCCAGCTCACTCCCGACAGGCACAGATACGCAGTATTTT.

The chain has TRBV6-5 and TRBJ2-7; weak D call: TRBD1 (6 bases). CDR3 size: 14 residues. Germline loops: CDR1 MNHEY, CDR2 SVGAGI. Deletions cut 6 bases from V and 0 bases from J, with 12 bases between. The CDR3, as DNA: TGTGCCAGCAGACGGACGGACAGCTCCTACGAGCAGTACTTC. Encoded protein: CASRRTDSSYEQYF.

This chain uses TRBV19 with TRBJ2-5; 7 positions match TRBD2. V shed 3 bases and J 5 bases; nucleotides not matched to a gene: 9. The CDR3 extends over 15 amino acids. Germline V lookup: CDR1 LNHDA, CDR2 SQIVND (reference sequence). Here the CDR3 DNA reads TGTGCCAGTAGTATGGGAGGGGCGTACGGCGAGACCCAGTACTTC. Encoded protein: CASSMGGAYGETQYF.

The chain is built from TRBV9 and TRBJ2-1, with 8 bases that match TRBD2. Germline CDR1 and CDR2: SGDLS and YYNGEE. CDR3 length equals 17 residues. The V gene end was trimmed by 0 bases and the J gene end by 12 bases; junction bases not matched to a gene: 17. CDR3 protein: CASSVGQRESANTGQFF. The CDR3 DNA reads TGTGCCAGCAGCGTAGGGCAGCGGGAGTCGGCCAATACGGGGCAGTTCTTC.

The V call is TRBV7-3, the J call TRBJ2-3, with a possible D match to TRBD2 (6 bases). CDR1 SGHTA and CDR2 FQGTGA come from the germline V gene. V was clipped by 4 bases and J by 5 bases, with 10 bases between them. The CDR3 sequence is 13 residues long. The CDR3 DNA follows: TGTGCCAGCAGCTCCGGACTAAGAGATACGCAGTATTTT. Translating it yields CASSSGLRDTQYF.

The chain recombines TRBV4-2 with TRBJ2-7, with 10 bases fitting TRBD2. The CDR3 is made up of 18 amino acids. The V and J ends lost 0 bases and 3 bases, in that order; junction bases with no gene match: 11. Germline loops: CDR1 LGHNA, CDR2 YNFKEQ. The CDR3, as DNA: TGTGCCAGCAGCCAAGAACGGCCCCTAGCGGGAGATGTCTACGAGCAGTACTTC. Translation gives CASSQERPLAGDVYEQYF.

This sequence joins TRBV28 and TRBJ2-7; perhaps TRBD2 as D (5 bases). This CDR3 comprises 15 residues. CDR1 and CDR2 from the germline V gene are MDHEN and SYDVKM. V lost 2 bases and J lost 6, with 17 bases in between. The CDR3 DNA sequence: TGTGCCAGCAGTTTAGAGGGATCAGGTTTTCGCGAGCAGTACTTC. Encoded protein: CASSLEGSGFREQYF.

The chain combines TRBV28 with TRBJ2-3; D gene ambiguous. Germline values: CDR1 MDHEN, CDR2 SYDVKM. The CDR3 spans 15 residues. V gave up 6 bases and J gave up 0 bases, with 13 bases separating them. In DNA form, the CDR3 reads TGTGCCAGCAGAAGGATATTGGAGAGCACAGATACGCAGTATTTT. As protein: CASRRILESTDTQYF.

As regards this clone: This sample also contains other DNA sequences that code for the same CDR3. The rearrangement links TRBV29-1 to TRBJ2-7; a weak D match, TRBD1 (6 bases). Germline V lookup: CDR1 SQVTM, CDR2 ANQGSEA. The CDR3 spans 14 residues. V lost 3 bases to trimming and J lost 2 bases, with 14 bases between them. CDR3 in DNA: TGCAGCGTTGAGGTCACAGGGTCACCCTACGAGCAGTACTTC. Translation: CSVEVTGSPYEQYF.

V gene TRBV5-1 combines with J gene TRBJ2-1; D gene uncertain. Germline lookup yields CDR1 SGHRS and CDR2 YFSETQ. This CDR3 is built from 12 residues. Trimming pared 4 bases from V and 5 bases from J, leaving 7 bases between. CDR3 in DNA: TGCGCCAGCAGCCCCACAGACAATGAGCAGTTCTTC. It encodes CASSPTDNEQFF.

The chain carries TRBV30 and TRBJ1-2; 9 bases line up with TRBD1. This CDR3 comprises 14 residues. Germline loops: CDR1 GTSNPN, CDR2 SVGIG (reference sequence). V lost 8 bases, J lost 7 bases, and 14 bases stayed unmatched. DNA for the CDR3: TGTGCCGGAATACTTTCCGGGACAGGGCTTGGCTACACCTTC. It encodes CAGILSGTGLGYTF.

The V gene is TRBV5-1, the J gene TRBJ2-7, with TRBD2 identical over 10 bases. J was trimmed by 7 bases and V by 0 bases; bases with no gene match: 13. The V gene's germline CDR1 is SGHRS and CDR2 YFSETQ. The CDR3 sequence is 17 residues long. In DNA, the CDR3 is TGCGCCAGCAGCTTGGAACTAGCGGGACCCGCGGGGAAAGAGCAGTACTTC. Translation: CASSLELAGPAGKEQYF.

About this clone: Other DNA sequences in this specimen translate into the identical CDR3. The J gene is TRBJ2-1, the V gene TRBV4-1; 10 positions agree with TRBD2. This CDR3 comprises 18 residues. Germline V lookup: CDR1 MGHRA, CDR2 YSYEKL. Trimming removed 0 bases from V and 1 base from J; junction bases left unmatched: 6. This CDR3 is CASSQENGLAASYNEQFF. Here the CDR3 DNA reads TGCGCCAGCAGCCAAGAGAACGGACTAGCGGCATCCTACAATGAGCAGTTCTTC.